Below are 10 T cell receptor beta chains sequenced from a single sample in a study of blood T cell repertoires in COVID-19. Clones were sequenced by immunoSEQ multiplex PCR, and TCRdb holds only the in-frame ones, with some missing. The data contain more than 200,000 clones, over 85% of them singletons. What was sequenced was PBMCs or T cells enriched from blood (not recorded which). The receptor set was obtained from a woman younger than 45 with acute COVID-19.

V usage is TRBV15 and J usage is TRBJ2-2; D might be TRBD2 (6 bases). CDR1 is LNHNV and CDR2 is YYDKDF in the germline V gene (reference sequence). The CDR3 contains 17 residues. V was pared by 1 base and J by 8 bases, with 20 bases between. The CDR3 here is CATSRGLGRTSSGELFF. CDR3 in DNA: TGTGCCACCAGCAGAGGGTTGGGGAGGACATCTTCTGGGGAGCTGTTTTTT. Drawing the rest from reference TRBV15 and TRBJ2-2, the complete variable domain is DAMVIQNPRYQVTQFGKPVTLSCSQTLNHNVMYWYQQKSSQAPKLLFHYYDKDFNNEADTPDNFQSRRPNTSFCFLDIRSPGLGDTAMYLCATSRGLGRTSSGELFFGEGSRLTVL.

The V call is TRBV5-1, the J call TRBJ2-3; 8 nucleotides line up with TRBD2. Germline CDR1 and CDR2: SGHRS and YFSETQ. The CDR3 consists of 15 residues. Trimming removed 0 bases from V and 6 bases from J; junction bases left unmatched: 6. The CDR3 sequence is CASSLVASGPDTQYF. The CDR3 region has the DNA TGCGCCAGCAGCTTGGTGGCTAGCGGGCCGGATACGCAGTATTTT.

A single count supports this clone. V gene TRBV19 combines with J gene TRBJ1-1; unclear D gene. The CDR3 loop spans 15 amino acids. V dropped 2 bases and J dropped 1 base, with 11 bases sitting between them. Germline lookup yields CDR1 LNHDA and CDR2 SQIVND (reference sequence). The CDR3 reads CASSIPELQNTEAFF. DNA for the CDR3: TGTGCCAGTAGTATACCGGAGTTACAGAACACTGAAGCTTTCTTT. Together with reference TRBV19 and TRBJ1-1, the CDR3 gives the full variable domain: DGGITQSPKYLFRKEGQNVTLSCEQNLNHDAMYWYRQDPGQGLRLIYYSQIVNDFQKGDIAEGYSVSREKKESFPLTVTSAQKNPTAFYLCASSIPELQNTEAFFGQGTRLTVV.

In DNA, the CDR3 is TGTGCCAGCAGTTGGGACAGCAAGGGAAACACCATATATTTT. It translates to CASSWDSKGNTIYF. This sequence joins TRBV6-6 and TRBJ1-3; the match to TRBD1 covers 7 bases. The CDR3 is 14 residues long. CDR1 MNHNY and CDR2 SVGAGI come from the germline V gene (reference sequence). Trimming cost V 4 bases and J 4 bases; bases outside gene matches: 4.

This clone was recorded once. The chain joins TRBV7-9 to TRBJ2-2, with TRBD1 identical over 8 bases. CDR3 length equals 14 residues. The V gene's germline CDR1 is SEHNR and CDR2 FQNEAQ (reference sequence). The junction had 7 bases not matched to a gene; V was cut back by 7 bases and J by 6 bases. The CDR3 sequence: CASTLDRVAGELFF. DNA of the CDR3: TGTGCCAGCACCCTGGACAGGGTTGCCGGGGAGCTGTTTTTT.

The chain recombines TRBV6-5 with TRBJ2-1; weak D call: TRBD1 (5 bases). CDR1 MNHEY and CDR2 SVGAGI come from the germline V gene. This CDR3 region has 13 residues. V was trimmed by 7 bases and J by 13 bases, leaving 20 bases between them. The CDR3 bases are TGTGCCAGCACCCTGTCGGACACCCCGGTCCAGTTCTTC. Its protein is CASTLSDTPVQFF.

J is TRBJ2-3 and V is TRBV4-2; tentative D call: TRBD2 (6 bases). Trimming removed 1 base from V and 2 bases from J, with 10 bases in between. Per the germline V gene, CDR1 is LGHNA and CDR2 is YNFKEQ. The CDR3 length is 15 residues. This CDR3 is CASSQVRTNTDTQYF. The CDR3 coding sequence is TGTGCCAGCAGCCAAGTGCGGACTAACACAGATACGCAGTATTTT.

The genes are TRBV7-9 and TRBJ2-1, with a possible D match to TRBD2 (5 bases). Germline CDR1 is SEHNR and CDR2 is FQNEAQ (reference sequence). Deletions cut 2 bases from V and 4 bases from J, with 9 bases between. The CDR3 loop spans 14 amino acids. The CDR3 nucleotides read TGTGCCAGCAGCTTATTGAGAGGGTACAATGAGCAGTTCTTC. Its protein product is CASSLLRGYNEQFF.

V gene TRBV7-2 combines with J gene TRBJ1-2; D unresolved. Per the germline V gene, CDR1 is SGHTA and CDR2 is FQGNSA. The CDR3 sequence is 14 residues long. V was shortened by 4 bases and J by 3 bases, with 12 bases between the two germline ends. CDR3 in amino acids: CASSWRSGDYGYTF. In DNA form, the CDR3 reads TGTGCCAGCAGCTGGCGCTCCGGGGACTATGGCTACACCTTC.

This chain connects TRBV9 to TRBJ1-3; D gene ambiguous. This CDR3 contains 15 residues. Trimming removed 2 bases at V and 0 bases at J, with 9 bases between. The germline CDR1 and CDR2 sequences are SGDLS and YYNGEE. In DNA, the CDR3 is TGTGCCAGCAGCGTCCTCGGGGACTCTGGAAACACCATATATTTT. Protein sequence: CASSVLGDSGNTIYF.